What follows is one T cell receptor (beta chain) and its context. The antigen is undetermined. The V gene's germline CDR1 is MNHEY and CDR2 SVGEGT. V dropped 5 bases and J dropped 5; count of bases not matched to a gene: 11. The CDR3 spans 15 residues. The data stem from a study of T cell repertoires in cytomegalovirus infection. TCRdb re-called the reads through MiXCR, storing one row per CDR3 protein. The profile shows roughly 920,000 distinct CDR3 sequences, about a third of them singletons. Specimen: cultured CD8+ T cells from PBMCs, collected from culture after CMV antigen stimulation. The rearrangement links TRBV6-2 or TRBV6-3 to TRBJ1-2; TRBD1 agrees at 7 bases. This TCR came from a human donor in good health (CMV status not recorded). Some clones in this sample may be carry-over from other donors' samples. The CDR3 DNA reads TGTGCCAGCAGTACCCGGGACAGCTCACCGTATGGCTACACCTTC. Protein product: CASSTRDSSPYGYTF.